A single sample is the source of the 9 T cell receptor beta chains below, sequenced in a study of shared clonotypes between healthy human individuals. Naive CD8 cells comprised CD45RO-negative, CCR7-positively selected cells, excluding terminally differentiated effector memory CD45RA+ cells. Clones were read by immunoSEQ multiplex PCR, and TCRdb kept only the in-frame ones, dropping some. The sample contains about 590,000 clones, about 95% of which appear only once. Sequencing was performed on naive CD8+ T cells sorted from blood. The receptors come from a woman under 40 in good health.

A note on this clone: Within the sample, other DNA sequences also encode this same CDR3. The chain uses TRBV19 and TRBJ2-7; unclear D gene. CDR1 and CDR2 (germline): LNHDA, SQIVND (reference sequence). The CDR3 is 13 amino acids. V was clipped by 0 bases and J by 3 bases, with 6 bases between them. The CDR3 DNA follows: TGTGCCAGTAGTATAGAAGGCAGCTACGAGCAGTACTTC. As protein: CASSIEGSYEQYF.

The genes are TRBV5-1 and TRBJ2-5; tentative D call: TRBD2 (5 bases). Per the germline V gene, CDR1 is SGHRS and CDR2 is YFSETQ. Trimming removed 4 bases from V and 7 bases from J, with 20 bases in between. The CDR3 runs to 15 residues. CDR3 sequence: CASSARASSEGTQYF. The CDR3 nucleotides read TGCGCCAGCAGCGCACGGGCCTCCTCCGAGGGGACCCAGTACTTC.

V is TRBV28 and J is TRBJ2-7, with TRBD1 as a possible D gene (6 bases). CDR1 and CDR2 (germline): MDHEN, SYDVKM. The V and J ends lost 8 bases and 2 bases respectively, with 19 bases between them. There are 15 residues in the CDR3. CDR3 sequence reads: CASRTRQGNAYEQYF. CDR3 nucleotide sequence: TGTGCCAGCCGGACCCGGCAGGGGAACGCCTACGAGCAGTACTTC.

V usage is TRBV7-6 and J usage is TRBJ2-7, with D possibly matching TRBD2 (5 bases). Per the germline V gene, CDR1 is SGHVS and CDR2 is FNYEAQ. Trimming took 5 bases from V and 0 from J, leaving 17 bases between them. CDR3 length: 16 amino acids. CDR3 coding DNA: TGTGCCAGCAGCGCCCTGGGCGCAACTAGCTCCTACGAGCAGTACTTC. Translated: CASSALGATSSYEQYF.

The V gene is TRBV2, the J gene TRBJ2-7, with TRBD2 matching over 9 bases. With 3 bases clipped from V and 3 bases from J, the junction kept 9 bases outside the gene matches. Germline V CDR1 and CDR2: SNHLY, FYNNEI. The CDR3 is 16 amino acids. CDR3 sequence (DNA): TGTGCCAGCAGTGATTCCCCCCTTAGCGGGAGCTACGAGCAGTACTTC. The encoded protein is CASSDSPLSGSYEQYF.

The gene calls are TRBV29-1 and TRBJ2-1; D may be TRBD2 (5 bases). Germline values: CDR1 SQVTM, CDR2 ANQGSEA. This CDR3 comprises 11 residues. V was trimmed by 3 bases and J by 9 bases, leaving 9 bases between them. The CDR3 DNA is TGCAGCGTTGACGTAGCGACTGAGCAGTTCTTC. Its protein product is CSVDVATEQFF.

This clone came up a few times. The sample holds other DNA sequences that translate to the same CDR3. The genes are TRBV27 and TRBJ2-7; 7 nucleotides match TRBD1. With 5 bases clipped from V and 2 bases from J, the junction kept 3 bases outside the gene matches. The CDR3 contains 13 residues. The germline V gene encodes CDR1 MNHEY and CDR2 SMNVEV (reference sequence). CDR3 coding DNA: TGTGCCAGCAGTCCGGGACAGACCTACGAGCAGTACTTC. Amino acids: CASSPGQTYEQYF.

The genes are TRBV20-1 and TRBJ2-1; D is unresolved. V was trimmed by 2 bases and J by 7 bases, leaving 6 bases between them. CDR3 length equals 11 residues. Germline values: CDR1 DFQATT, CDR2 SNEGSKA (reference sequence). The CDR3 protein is CSARMGNEQFF. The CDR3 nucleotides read TGCAGTGCTAGAATGGGGAATGAGCAGTTCTTC.

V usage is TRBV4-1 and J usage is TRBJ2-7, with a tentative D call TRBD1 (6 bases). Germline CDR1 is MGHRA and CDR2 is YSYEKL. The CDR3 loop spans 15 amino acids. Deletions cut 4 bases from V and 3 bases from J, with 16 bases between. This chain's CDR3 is CASSLGTTTSYEQYF. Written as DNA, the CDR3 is TGCGCCAGCAGCCTAGGGACAACAACCAGCTACGAGCAGTACTTC.